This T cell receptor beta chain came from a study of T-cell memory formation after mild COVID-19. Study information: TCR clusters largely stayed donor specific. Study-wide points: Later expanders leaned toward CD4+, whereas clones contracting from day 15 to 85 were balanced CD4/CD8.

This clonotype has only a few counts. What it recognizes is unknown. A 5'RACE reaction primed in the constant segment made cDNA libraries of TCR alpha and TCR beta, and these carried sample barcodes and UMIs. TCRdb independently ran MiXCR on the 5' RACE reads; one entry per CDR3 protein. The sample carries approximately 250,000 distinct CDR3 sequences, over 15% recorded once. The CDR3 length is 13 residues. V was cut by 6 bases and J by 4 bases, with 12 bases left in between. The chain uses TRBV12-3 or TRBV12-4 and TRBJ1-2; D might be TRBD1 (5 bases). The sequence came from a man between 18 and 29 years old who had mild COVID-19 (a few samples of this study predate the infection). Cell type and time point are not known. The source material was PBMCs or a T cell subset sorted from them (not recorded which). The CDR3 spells CASSRDARYGYTF. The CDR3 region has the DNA TGTGCCAGCAGCAGGGACGCCCGCTATGGCTACACCTTC.